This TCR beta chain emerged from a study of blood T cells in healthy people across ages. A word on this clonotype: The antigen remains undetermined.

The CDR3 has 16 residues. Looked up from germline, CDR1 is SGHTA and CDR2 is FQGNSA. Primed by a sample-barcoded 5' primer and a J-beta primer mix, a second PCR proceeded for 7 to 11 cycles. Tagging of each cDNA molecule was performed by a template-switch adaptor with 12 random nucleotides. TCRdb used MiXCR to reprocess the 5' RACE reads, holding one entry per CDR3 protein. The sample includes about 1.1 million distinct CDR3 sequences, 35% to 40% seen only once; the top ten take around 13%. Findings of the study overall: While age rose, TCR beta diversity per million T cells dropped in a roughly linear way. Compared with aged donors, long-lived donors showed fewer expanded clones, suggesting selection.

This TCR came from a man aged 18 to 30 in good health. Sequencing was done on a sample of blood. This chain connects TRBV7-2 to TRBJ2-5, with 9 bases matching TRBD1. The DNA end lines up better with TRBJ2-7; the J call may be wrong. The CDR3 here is CASSLARGQGFNEQYF. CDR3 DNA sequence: TGTGCCAGCAGCTTAGCGCGTGGACAGGGGTTCAACGAGCAGTACTTC.